This TCR beta chain derives from a study of cytomegalovirus exposure and HLA in healthy donors. The study's findings and limits: Trimming of TCR beta V- and J-genes showed a link, identified in a later analysis, to a missense DCLRE1C variant. Specificity of three CMV-associated chains for CMV antigens was verified in vitro. The investigators catalogued some 150 TCR beta chains as cytomegalovirus-associated. Later, an analysis found that common viral pathogens appeared to be linked with several of the most significant clusters.

A remark on this clone: Its antigen is undetermined.

J lost 0 bases, V lost 4 bases, and 11 bases had no gene match. This CDR3 has 19 amino acids. Germline-derived CDR1 and CDR2 are LNHDA and SQIVND (reference sequence). Both 60 Vbeta primers and 13 Jbeta primers went into the PCR. Produced via immunoSEQ multiplex PCR; TCRdb's table is partial and in-frame only. The data show more than 110,000 clones, around 79% seen once. The sample was PBMCs. The chain has TRBV19 and TRBJ2-2, with 10 bases fitting TRBD2. This sequence originates from a woman aged 50 to 65 in good health and CMV-seropositive. The CDR3 DNA is TGTGCCAGTAGTAAAGCATGGCTAGCGGGGGTAACGAACACCGGGGAGCTGTTTTTT. This gives the protein CASSKAWLAGVTNTGELFF.